These T cell receptor beta chains were read from a single sample in a study of tumor-infiltrating lymphocytes in primary liver carcinoma. TCRdb analysed the multiplex PCR reads with MiXCR anew, one entry per CDR3 protein. The table includes 310,000 or so distinct CDR3 sequences, 58% detected once. The specimen was peripheral blood. These TCRs come from a young woman with primary liver carcinoma and hepatitis B virus infection. The CDR3 runs from the conserved cysteine through the conserved F or W. A D gene is named only where the DNA matches it firmly. Only part of the rows carry a size: once, few, many, or a class if the clone is expanded.

cdr3_length | d_call | clone_size | j_call | v_call | cdr3_aa | cdr3_nt
18 | TRBD1 | - | TRBJ1-5 | TRBV6-1 | CASGLGTGLPGSSQPQHF | TGTGCCAGCGGCCTCGGGACAGGGCTCCCTGGTAGCAGTCAGCCCCAGCATTTT
15 | TRBD1 | - | TRBJ1-2 | TRBV7-8 | CASSLLDRGGYGYTF | TGTGCCAGCAGCTTACTCGACAGGGGAGGCTATGGCTACACCTTC
17 | TRBD2 | few | TRBJ2-7 | TRBV13 | CASSPRATSGVAYEQYF | TGTGCCAGCAGCCCTCGGGCGACTAGCGGGGTCGCCTACGAGCAGTACTTC
14 | - | few | TRBJ2-7 | TRBV6-1 | CASTAGTTNYEQYF | TGTGCCAGTACAGCCGGTACAACAAACTACGAGCAGTACTTC
17 | TRBD1 | - | TRBJ1-2 | TRBV4-3 | CASSQAMNGQGDYGYTF | TGCGCCAGCAGCCAAGCGATGAACGGACAGGGAGACTATGGCTACACCTTC
14 | - | - | TRBJ2-5 | TRBV5-4 | CASSSGLTQETQYF | TGTGCCAGCAGCTCGGGACTTACTCAAGAGACCCAGTACTTC
14 | TRBD2 | - | TRBJ2-2 | TRBV6-1 | CASTGGGRAGELFF | TGTGCCAGCACGGGAGGGGGAAGGGCCGGGGAGCTGTTTTTT
14 | - | many | TRBJ2-2 | TRBV5-1 | CASSLGPNTGELFF | TGTGCCAGCAGCCTTGGGCCTAACACCGGGGAGCTGTTTTTT
15 | TRBD2 | once | TRBJ2-1 | TRBV11-3 | CASRGLVGVSNEQFF | TGTGCCAGCCGGGGACTAGTGGGAGTGAGTAATGAGCAGTTCTTC
15 | TRBD2 | - | TRBJ2-5 | TRBV6-5 | CASRLLAGEGETQYF | TGTGCCAGCAGGCTACTAGCGGGAGAGGGAGAGACCCAGTACTTC
18 | - | - | TRBJ1-5 | TRBV5-6 | CASSLWRGSALSNQPQHF | TGTGCCAGCAGCTTGTGGAGGGGGAGTGCTTTAAGCAATCAGCCCCAGCATTTT
12 | - | - | TRBJ2-7 | TRBV30 | CAWSVQDYEQYF | TGTGCCTGGAGTGTACAGGACTACGAGCAGTACTTC
15 | - | many | TRBJ2-4 | TRBV4-2 | CASSLGATGQNIQYF | TGTGCCAGCAGCCTAGGCGCGACAGGTCAAAACATTCAGTACTTC
17 | TRBD2 | few | TRBJ2-1 | TRBV4-1 | CASSQISGGVIYNEQFF | TGCGCCAGCAGCCAAATTAGCGGGGGGGTCATCTACAATGAGCAGTTCTTC
14 | - | many | TRBJ2-5 | TRBV12-3/TRBV12-4 | CASSSRQEGETQYF | TGTGCCAGCAGTTCCAGACAGGAGGGGGAGACCCAGTACTTC
13 | - | - | TRBJ2-1 | TRBV11-2 | CASTRPPWDEQFF | TGTGCCAGCACCCGACCTCCATGGGATGAGCAGTTCTTC
16 | TRBD1 | many | TRBJ1-4 | TRBV10-3 | CAIRGDSPTTNEKLFF | TGTGCCATCCGAGGGGACAGCCCCACAACTAATGAAAAACTGTTTTTT
19 | TRBD1 | - | TRBJ2-2 | TRBV6-2/TRBV6-3 | CASSPSMGQGQANTVELFF | TGTGCCAGCAGCCCCTCCATGGGACAGGGTCAAGCGAACACCGTGGAGCTGTTTTTT
14 | - | - | TRBJ2-3 | TRBV6-5 | CASSYGGVTDTQYF | TGTGCCAGCAGTTATGGAGGGGTAACAGATACGCAGTATTTT
12 | TRBD1 | - | TRBJ2-5 | TRBV27 | CASSFRGETQYF | TGTGCCAGCAGTTTCAGGGGGGAGACCCAGTACTTC
16 | TRBD2 | few | TRBJ2-1 | TRBV6-6 | CASSYSLTGGPNEQFF | TGTGCCAGCAGTTACTCGCTAACGGGAGGGCCCAATGAGCAGTTCTTC
13 | - | many | TRBJ2-7 | TRBV29-1 | CSVGGAQWYEQYF | TGCAGCGTTGGAGGAGCACAGTGGTACGAGCAGTACTTC
12 | TRBD1 | many | TRBJ1-2 | TRBV5-4 | CASSRQGGGYTF | TGTGCCAGCAGCAGACAGGGGGGTGGCTACACCTTC
13 | - | many | TRBJ1-1 | TRBV4-1 | CASSPPGTREAFF | TGCGCCAGCAGCCCCCCCGGGACAAGGGAAGCTTTCTTT
14 | - | few | TRBJ1-4 | TRBV12-3/TRBV12-4 | CASSKTGQGEKLFF | TGTGCCAGCAGCAAGACGGGGCAGGGTGAAAAACTGTTTTTT
13 | - | once | TRBJ1-1 | TRBV30 | CAWTVWLHTEAFF | TGTGCCTGGACTGTTTGGCTCCACACTGAAGCTTTCTTT
14 | - | few | TRBJ2-7 | TRBV29-1 | CNVEVQDPFYEQYF | TGCAACGTTGAGGTGCAGGACCCTTTCTACGAGCAGTACTTC
14 | - | few | TRBJ1-4 | TRBV4-1 | CASSQYSGNEKLFF | TGCGCCAGTAGCCAGTACAGTGGCAATGAAAAACTGTTTTTT
15 | TRBD1 | many | TRBJ2-6 | TRBV6-2/TRBV6-3 | CASTYQGAGANVLTF | TGTGCCAGCACCTATCAGGGGGCTGGGGCCAACGTCCTGACTTTC
13 | - | - | TRBJ2-2 | TRBV13 | CASGGLKTGELFF | TGTGCCTCGGGGGGCCTGAAGACCGGGGAGCTGTTTTTT
13 | - | - | TRBJ1-5 | TRBV12-3/TRBV12-4 | CASTGGGGQPQHF | TGTGCCAGCACGGGGGGAGGCGGTCAGCCCCAGCATTTT
14 | - | few | TRBJ2-1 | TRBV29-1 | CSVEEGGPHNEQFF | TGCAGCGTTGAAGAAGGGGGGCCGCACAATGAGCAGTTCTTC
15 | TRBD2 | - | TRBJ2-1 | TRBV6-2/TRBV6-3 | CASSPGLAGGGEQFF | TGTGCCAGCAGTCCGGGACTAGCGGGAGGCGGGGAGCAGTTCTTC
12 | - | once | TRBJ2-7 | TRBV29-1 | CGVAGTAYEQYF | TGCGGCGTCGCCGGGACCGCCTACGAGCAGTACTTC
13 | - | - | TRBJ2-3 | TRBV11-3 | CANSFEGARTQYF | TGTGCCAACAGTTTTGAGGGAGCGCGTACGCAGTATTTT
14 | - | many | TRBJ2-5 | TRBV29-1 | CIGLRYPQKETQYF | TGCATCGGCTTACGCTATCCGCAGAAGGAGACCCAGTACTTC
15 | TRBD1 | - | TRBJ2-3 | TRBV5-4 | CASSWRQGSTDTQYF | TGTGCCAGCAGCTGGAGACAGGGTAGCACAGATACGCAGTATTTT
14 | TRBD1 | many | TRBJ1-1 | TRBV6-5 | CASRTGQGYTEAFF | TGTGCCAGCAGAACAGGACAGGGGTACACTGAAGCTTTCTTT
11 | - | - | TRBJ2-7 | TRBV6-5 | CASSYGGEQYF | TGTGCCAGCAGTTACGGGGGAGAGCAGTACTTC
16 | - | - | TRBJ2-3 | TRBV11-2 | CASSPFLGQVKDTQYF | TGTGCCAGCAGCCCCTTCCTGGGACAAGTCAAGGATACGCAGTATTTT
15 | - | few | TRBJ1-5 | TRBV7-8 | CASSLDLGGNQPQHF | TGTGCCAGCAGCTTAGATCTCGGGGGGAATCAGCCCCAGCATTTT
16 | TRBD2 | - | TRBJ2-3 | TRBV7-4 | CASSLGLAGVLVTQYF | TGTGCCAGCAGCTTAGGACTAGCGGGAGTTTTAGTTACGCAGTATTTT
15 | TRBD2 | - | TRBJ2-3 | TRBV6-6 | CASTASGVNADTQYF | TGTGCCAGCACGGCTAGCGGTGTGAACGCAGATACGCAGTATTTT
15 | - | - | TRBJ1-1 | TRBV11-2 | CASSFNGSLNTEAFF | TGTGCCAGCAGCTTTAATGGCAGCCTGAACACTGAAGCTTTCTTT
18 | - | once | TRBJ1-5 | TRBV6-1 | CASSEGALGLRPNQPQHF | TGTGCCAGCAGTGAAGGGGCCCTAGGGCTGCGGCCCAATCAGCCCCAGCATTTT
13 | - | - | TRBJ2-7 | TRBV10-3 | CAISPPLSYEQYF | TGTGCCATCAGTCCACCCCTCTCCTACGAGCAGTACTTC
18 | TRBD1 | - | TRBJ2-5 | TRBV4-1 | CASSQKKGSDRGKETQYF | TGCGCCAGCAGCCAAAAAAAAGGGTCGGACAGGGGCAAAGAGACCCAGTACTTC
15 | TRBD2 | many | TRBJ2-1 | TRBV6-5 | CASRKGGTSGNEQFF | TGTGCCAGCAGGAAAGGGGGGACTAGCGGGAATGAGCAGTTCTTC
13 | - | - | TRBJ2-5 | TRBV30 | CAWATGEGETQYF | TGTGCCTGGGCGACAGGGGAGGGAGAGACCCAGTACTTC
12 | TRBD1 | - | TRBJ2-5 | TRBV29-1 | CCAGTGRDTQYF | TGCTGCGCAGGGACAGGGCGAGATACCCAGTACTTC
13 | TRBD1 | - | TRBJ2-3 | TRBV30 | CAWRLTGLSTQYF | TGTGCCTGGAGGCTGACAGGGTTAAGTACGCAGTATTTT
13 | - | - | TRBJ2-2 | TRBV6-2/TRBV6-3 | CATSDSDTGELFF | TGTGCCACCTCTGATTCAGACACTGGGGAGCTGTTTTTT
11 | - | many | TRBJ2-1 | TRBV11-2 | CASSDYNEQFF | TGTGCCAGCAGCGACTACAATGAGCAGTTCTTC
12 | - | - | TRBJ2-7 | TRBV28 | CASSPGALEQYF | TGTGCCAGCAGTCCGGGGGCCCTCGAGCAGTACTTC
15 | - | - | TRBJ2-1 | TRBV11-1 | CASINQGQGTDEQFF | TGTGCCAGCATCAACCAGGGCCAGGGAACCGATGAGCAGTTCTTC